The sample holds one count of the clone carrying this TCR beta chain. Antigen specificity is unknown. Fixed numbers of PBMC received varying amounts of KT2 cells. The data derive from a study of quantifying T cell responses using KT2 cells. Study context: cDNA was made from DNase-treated RNA using alpha and beta constant primers.

General observations from the study: KT2 clone alpha and beta sequence counts scaled linearly with input KT2 cell number. At about one KT2 cell per 100,000 PBMC, KT2 sequences were still detected.

A single-stranded UMI oligo with SP2 sequence was ligated to cDNA 3' ends. The first PCR ran approximately 4 cycles with an equimolar RC1.1 and RC1.2 beta primer mix. Starting with the second PCR, alpha and beta TCR chains went through separate processing. TCRdb itself ran the UMI-ligation and nested PCR reads through MiXCR, one entry per CDR3 protein. The repertoire holds 40,000 or so distinct CDR3 sequences, with over 15% as singletons. The length of the CDR3 is 14 residues. Trimming cost V 6 bases and J 4 bases, with 18 bases left between them. Looked up from germline, CDR1 is SQVTM and CDR2 is ANQGSEA.

Sequencing input: PBMCs spiked with cells of the T cell clone KT2. The V call is TRBV29-1, the J call TRBJ1-1; tentative D call: TRBD1 (6 bases). The receptor comes from a human donor. CDR3 loop: CSVHTGSGGTEAFF. The DNA of the CDR3 is TGCAGCGTGCACACAGGGTCTGGGGGCACTGAAGCTTTCTTT.